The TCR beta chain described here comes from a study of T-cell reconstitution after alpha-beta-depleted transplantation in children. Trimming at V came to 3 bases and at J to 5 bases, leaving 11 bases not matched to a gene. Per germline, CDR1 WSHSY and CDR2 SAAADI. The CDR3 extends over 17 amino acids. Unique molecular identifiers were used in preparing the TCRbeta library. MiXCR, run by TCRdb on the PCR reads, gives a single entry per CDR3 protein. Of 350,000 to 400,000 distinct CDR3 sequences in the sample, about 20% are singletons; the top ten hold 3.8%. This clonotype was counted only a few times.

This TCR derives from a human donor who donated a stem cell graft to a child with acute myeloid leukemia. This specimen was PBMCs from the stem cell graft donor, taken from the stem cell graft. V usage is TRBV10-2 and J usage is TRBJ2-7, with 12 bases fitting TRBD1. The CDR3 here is CASSENSGTGGGDEQYF. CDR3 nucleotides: TGCGCCAGCAGTGAAAACTCCGGGACAGGGGGCGGAGACGAGCAGTACTTC.